Following are 18 T cell receptor beta chains from one sample sequenced in a study of patients and donors after allogeneic stem cell transplantation (dated by TCRdb to about 2020). The library was made by RT-PCR. TCRdb records NextSeq 550 as the sequencer. TCRdb reran the public reads through fastp at Q25 and MiXCR, keeping productive beta chains. When rows share a CDR3 protein, they turn into one entry using the most common DNA and genes. For this sample the table gives some 960,000 distinct CDR3 sequences, of which 18% were detected only once. Of the sample, roughly 6% falls within the top ten clones. The sample comprised blood, either unsorted or a sorted T cell fraction (not recorded which). The receptors shown here come from a human donor who was either an allogeneic HSCT recipient or a stem cell or donor lymphocyte infusion donor (not recorded which). It is not recorded whose cells these are; they may come from a transplant donor.

This clonotype has just a few counts. V gene TRBV30 combines with J gene TRBJ2-3; TRBD2 is a possible D gene (5 bases). CDR1 is GTSNPN and CDR2 is SVGIG in the germline V gene (reference sequence). Trimming stripped 0 bases from V and 10 bases from J, with 14 bases between. This CDR3 has 13 amino acids. The CDR3: CAWSVATNFPQYF. CDR3 sequence (DNA): TGTGCCTGGAGTGTTGCGACTAATTTTCCGCAGTATTTT.

This clonotype was counted between two and nine times. The CDR3 sequence: CASSRGWAGDTQYF. In nucleotides, the CDR3 is TGTGCCAGCAGCCGCGGATGGGCCGGAGATACGCAGTATTTT. The chain has TRBV11-3 and TRBJ2-3, with unresolved D. The ends were cut back, 5 bases at V and 5 bases at J, with 14 bases in the middle. The CDR3 is made up of 14 amino acids. In germline, CDR1 is SGHNT, CDR2 YENEEA.

This clonotype was observed a few times. The chain couples TRBV27 to TRBJ1-2; D uncertain. The CDR3 totals 13 residues. The V end lost 3 bases, the J end lost 7 bases, and 12 bases lay between the germline ends. Looked up from germline, CDR1 is MNHEY and CDR2 is SMNVEV (reference sequence). The chain's CDR3 is CASSFVTASGYTF. CDR3 nucleotides: TGTGCCAGCAGTTTTGTGACCGCCTCTGGCTACACCTTC.

This rearrangement joins TRBV13 to TRBJ2-3; 8 nucleotides agree with TRBD2. V lost 4 bases and J lost 2; bases outside the gene matches: 17. The CDR3 loop spans 19 amino acids. Germline assignment: CDR1 PRHDT and CDR2 FYEKMQ (reference sequence). CDR3 sequence reads: CASSSRGRLAPDFTDTQYF. In nucleotides, the CDR3 is TGTGCCAGCAGCTCAAGAGGCAGACTAGCGCCGGATTTCACAGATACGCAGTATTTT.

The V gene is TRBV11-1, the J gene TRBJ1-1; TRBD1 might be the D (5 bases). The CDR3 is 15 residues long. CDR1 is SGHAT and CDR2 is FQDESV in the germline V gene (reference sequence). Deletions cut 5 bases from V and 0 bases from J, with 13 bases between. CDR3 loop: CASSHSTVMNTEAFF. The CDR3 region has the DNA TGTGCCAGCAGCCACTCGACAGTGATGAACACTGAAGCTTTCTTT.

This clonotype has only a few counts. V is TRBV27 and J is TRBJ2-7; D is unresolved. This CDR3 is built from 13 residues. Deletions cut 6 bases from V and 0 bases from J, with 9 bases between. The germline V gene has CDR1 MNHEY and CDR2 SMNVEV (reference sequence). CDR3 DNA sequence: TGTGCCAGCAGAAGTCCGAGCTCCTACGAGCAGTACTTC. Translating gives CASRSPSSYEQYF.

This clonotype has more than one count but fewer than ten. V is TRBV7-3 and J is TRBJ2-1; 10 bases fit TRBD2. V was clipped by 5 bases and J by 8 bases; unmatched bases: 6. Germline CDR1 is SGHTA and CDR2 is FQGTGA. The CDR3 is 14 residues long. The CDR3 bases are TGTGCCAGCAGCCTACTAGCGGGGACAGATGAGCAGTTCTTC. This encodes CASSLLAGTDEQFF.

This clonotype was seen many times. This chain joins TRBV12-3 or TRBV12-4 and TRBJ1-3; 10 bases are shared with TRBD1. The CDR3 contains 16 residues. Trimming at V came to 6 bases and at J to 2 bases, leaving 7 bases not matched to a gene. CDR3 region: CASSDAGQGAGNTIYF. DNA of the CDR3: TGTGCCAGCAGCGATGCCGGACAGGGGGCTGGAAACACCATATATTTT.

The CDR3 here is CASSVGPGYEQYF. CDR3 DNA: TGTGCCAGCAGCGTAGGCCCGGGGTACGAGCAGTACTTC. V usage is TRBV9 and J usage is TRBJ2-7; D possibly corresponds to TRBD2 (5 bases). Per germline, CDR1 SGDLS and CDR2 YYNGEE. Trimming shortened V by 0 bases and J by 4 bases, and 8 bases separated the two germline ends. The CDR3 spans 13 residues. The complete variable domain, with remaining parts taken from reference TRBV9 and TRBJ2-7, reads DSGVTQTPKHLITATGQRVTLRCSPRSGDLSVYWYQQSLDQGLQFLIQYYNGEERAKGNILERFSAQQFPDLHSELNLSSLELGDSALYFCASSVGPGYEQYFGPGTRLTVT.

The gene calls are TRBV12-3 or TRBV12-4 and TRBJ2-5; D uncertain. The CDR3 consists of 14 residues. Trimming removed 2 bases at V and 5 bases at J, with 12 bases between. In DNA, the CDR3 is TGTGCCAGCAGTTTAATGGCCAGTAGGGAGACCCAGTACTTC. It specifies CASSLMASRETQYF.

This clonotype was seen a few times. The CDR3 loop is CASSESSGANVLTF. The CDR3 DNA sequence: TGTGCCAGCAGCGAGAGCTCTGGGGCCAACGTCCTGACTTTC. The chain recombines TRBV6-1 with TRBJ2-6, with no clear D. The CDR3 contains 14 residues. Per the germline V gene, CDR1 is MNHNS and CDR2 is SASEGT. The V gene lost 6 bases and the J gene lost 0 bases, with 6 bases spanning the gap.

V and J are TRBV11-2 and TRBJ2-3; 9 bases map to TRBD2. The V gene end was trimmed by 0 bases and the J gene end by 9 bases; junction bases not matched to a gene: 7. Germline CDR1 SGHAT, CDR2 FQNNGV. This CDR3 has 15 residues. Here the CDR3 DNA reads TGTGCCAGCAGCTTAGATGGTGCGGGAGGGGACACGCAGTATTTT. Translation gives CASSLDGAGGDTQYF.

This clonotype has at least ten counts. The V call is TRBV5-1, the J call TRBJ2-2; TRBD2 might be the D (5 bases). The CDR3 length is 14 residues. Germline V lookup: CDR1 SGHRS, CDR2 YFSETQ. Trimming left V 4 bases short and J 8 bases short, with 15 bases between. The CDR3 is CASSDGLTLGELFF. CDR3 DNA sequence: TGCGCCAGCAGCGACGGACTGACTTTGGGGGAGCTGTTTTTT. The whole variable domain, filled in from reference TRBV5-1 and TRBJ2-2, reads KAGVTQTPRYLIKTRGQQVTLSCSPISGHRSVSWYQQTPGQGLQFLFEYFSETQRNKGNFPGRFSGRQFSNSRSEMNVSTLELGDSALYLCASSDGLTLGELFFGEGSRLTVL.

This rearrangement joins TRBV12-3 or TRBV12-4 to TRBJ2-3; D not resolved. The CDR3 sequence is 12 residues long. Trimming left V 8 bases short and J 6 bases short, with 12 bases between. The CDR3 sequence is CASGEAYDTQYF. CDR3 DNA sequence: TGTGCCAGCGGAGAGGCATACGATACGCAGTATTTT.

The chain combines TRBV3-1 with TRBJ1-4, with D uncertain. Trimming removed 4 bases from V and 0 bases from J, with 9 bases in between. The CDR3 extends over 15 amino acids. Germline V gives CDR1 LGHDT, CDR2 YNNKEL (reference sequence). The CDR3 reads CASSLQVTTNEKLFF. The CDR3 DNA follows: TGTGCCAGCAGCCTCCAAGTAACAACTAATGAAAAACTGTTTTTT.

This clonotype has a handful of counts. This chain joins TRBV5-1 and TRBJ2-1, with TRBD2 matching 7 bases. Germline V lookup: CDR1 SGHRS, CDR2 YFSETQ. This CDR3 spans 16 amino acids. J lost 6 bases, V lost 0 bases, and 9 bases had no gene match. CDR3 loop: CASSLEAASGRNEQFF. The CDR3 DNA follows: TGCGCCAGCAGCTTGGAGGCGGCTAGCGGTCGCAATGAGCAGTTCTTC. Drawing the rest from reference TRBV5-1 and TRBJ2-1, the complete variable domain is KAGVTQTPRYLIKTRGQQVTLSCSPISGHRSVSWYQQTPGQGLQFLFEYFSETQRNKGNFPGRFSGRQFSNSRSEMNVSTLELGDSALYLCASSLEAASGRNEQFFGPGTRLTVL.

This clonotype has only a few counts. The chain uses TRBV3-1 and TRBJ2-1, with TRBD2 identical over 11 bases. Germline loops: CDR1 LGHDT, CDR2 YNNKEL (reference sequence). Unmatched junction bases numbered 10, after V lost 6 bases and J lost 15 bases. The CDR3 is 13 amino acids. In DNA form, the CDR3 reads TGTGCCAGCAGGGGGACTAGCGGAAAATCCCCGTTCTTC. It codes for CASRGTSGKSPFF.

This chain uses TRBV4-3 with TRBJ2-7, with 11 nucleotides matching TRBD1. CDR3 length equals 14 residues. With 1 base clipped from V and 7 bases from J, the junction kept 3 bases outside the gene matches. The germline CDR1 and CDR2 sequences are LGHNA and YSLEER. CDR3 bases: TGCGCCAGCAGCCAAGGGACAGGGGGCAGAGAGCAGTACTTC. Its translation: CASSQGTGGREQYF.